These 25 T cell receptor beta chains were sequenced from one sample in a study of glioma-infiltrating T cells. Amplification of TCR alpha and beta CDR3 regions from RNA used iRepertoire nested multiplex PCR. TCRdb reprocessed the multiplex PCR reads via MiXCR and lists one record per CDR3 protein. Among about 140,000 distinct CDR3 sequences listed, more than 35% were seen once. Sequencing was done on a sample of glioma tissue, nonneoplastic brain tissue, or PBMCs (not recorded which). These receptors were collected from a human donor with low-grade glioma or glioblastoma, undergoing nonglioma brain surgery, or in good health (not recorded which).

This clonotype was picked up many times. V is TRBV6-1 and J is TRBJ1-1, with TRBD1 as a possible D gene (5 bases). This CDR3 comprises 12 residues. The V end was cut by 8 bases, the J end by 1 base, with 8 bases between. The germline V gene encodes CDR1 MNHNS and CDR2 SASEGT. The CDR3 DNA sequence: TGTGCCAGCCAGGGCGGGAACACTGAAGCTTTCTTT. Translating it yields CASQGGNTEAFF.

V and J are TRBV29-1 and TRBJ2-1; D perhaps matches TRBD2 (5 bases). The CDR3 sequence is 12 residues long. V was clipped by 8 bases and J by 6 bases, with 14 bases between them. Per germline, CDR1 SQVTM and CDR2 ANQGSEA. This chain's CDR3 is CSSRRGVNEQFF. CDR3 nucleotide sequence: TGCAGCTCCCGACGGGGTGTCAATGAGCAGTTCTTC.

This clonotype was counted at least ten times. The chain links TRBV6-2 or TRBV6-3 to TRBJ2-3, with no clear D. V was pared by 2 bases and J by 5 bases, with 5 bases between. The CDR3 is made up of 12 amino acids. CDR1 and CDR2 from the germline V gene are MNHEY and SVGEGT. The CDR3 DNA is TGTGCCAGCAGTTACCGTGGAGATACGCAGTATTTT. Translating it yields CASSYRGDTQYF.

In this sample, this clonotype turned up many times. V gene TRBV20-1 combines with J gene TRBJ1-3; the D is unclear. The CDR3 spans 12 residues. V shed 3 bases and J shed 2 bases, with 5 bases lying between them. Germline V gene lookup returns CDR1 DFQATT and CDR2 SNEGSKA (reference sequence). The CDR3 coding sequence is TGCAGTGCTAGGGTAGCTGGAAACACCATATATTTT. This sequence encodes CSARVAGNTIYF.

The sample holds a few counts of this clonotype. The V call is TRBV19, the J call TRBJ2-1; no clear D gene. Germline CDR1 LNHDA, CDR2 SQIVND (reference sequence). The CDR3 consists of 13 residues. Trimming shortened V by 3 bases and J by 9 bases, and 12 bases separated the two germline ends. The CDR3 loop reads CASSISSGGEQFF. CDR3 coding DNA: TGTGCCAGTAGTATCTCATCGGGCGGTGAGCAGTTCTTC.

This clonotype was observed a handful of times. The chain uses TRBV20-1 and TRBJ1-1; D is ambiguous. This CDR3 is 15 amino acids long. The V end was cut by 6 bases, the J end by 4 bases, with 21 bases between. Germline-derived CDR1 and CDR2 are DFQATT and SNEGSKA (reference sequence). The chain's CDR3 is CSADWTPSRGTEAFF. The CDR3, as DNA: TGCAGTGCCGATTGGACCCCAAGTCGGGGCACTGAAGCTTTCTTT.

The chain is built from TRBV6-1 and TRBJ2-7; TRBD1 or TRBD2 may be the D gene (5 bases each). Germline V gene lookup returns CDR1 MNHNS and CDR2 SASEGT. This CDR3 is 12 amino acids long. V lost 4 bases and J lost 3, with 7 bases in between. CDR3 in DNA: TGTGCCAGCAGTGGGGACCTCTACGAGCAGTACTTC. Its translation is CASSGDLYEQYF.

The chain joins TRBV15 to TRBJ2-1; 7 positions match TRBD2. The length of the CDR3 is 15 residues. Unmatched junction bases numbered 10, after V lost 1 base and J lost 10 bases. Germline CDR1 reads LNHNV; CDR2 reads YYDKDF (reference sequence). The CDR3 sequence is CATSRVSGYGEEQFF. The CDR3 DNA is TGTGCCACCAGCAGAGTTAGCGGGTATGGGGAGGAGCAGTTCTTC.

The chain couples TRBV12-3 or TRBV12-4 to TRBJ2-3; TRBD1 might be the D (6 bases). The CDR3 contains 13 residues. V was shortened by 7 bases and J by 2 bases, with 10 bases between the two germline ends. The CDR3: CASNQGNTDTQYF. In DNA form, the CDR3 reads TGTGCCAGCAATCAGGGGAACACAGATACGCAGTATTTT.

This clonotype occurred a few times. The rearrangement joins TRBV6-1 to TRBJ2-3, with TRBD1 matching 8 bases. The J segment lost 4 bases and the V segment lost 8 bases, leaving 14 bases of the junction unmatched. This CDR3 region has 16 residues. Germline assignment: CDR1 MNHNS and CDR2 SASEGT. The DNA of the CDR3 is TGTGCCAGCGCGGACAGGGTTCGGATTGCAGCAGATACGCAGTATTTT. Protein sequence: CASADRVRIAADTQYF.

This clonotype has ten or more counts. CDR3 residues: CSASGGSNTEAFF. The CDR3 nucleotides read TGCAGTGCTAGCGGAGGGTCGAACACTGAAGCTTTCTTT. The gene calls are TRBV20-1 and TRBJ1-1; D unclear. CDR1 is DFQATT, CDR2 SNEGSKA, per germline (reference sequence). This CDR3 has 13 residues. The germline V and J ends were trimmed by 3 bases and 1 base, with 9 bases remaining between them.

This clonotype was seen only a few times. The chain joins TRBV9 to TRBJ2-3, with 12 bases matching TRBD2. The CDR3 has 16 residues. From germline, CDR1 is SGDLS and CDR2 YYNGEE. With 4 bases clipped from V and 1 base from J, the junction kept 4 bases outside the gene matches. CDR3 amino acids: CASSRLAGDRTDTQYF. The DNA of the CDR3 is TGTGCCAGCAGCCGACTAGCGGGGGATCGCACAGATACGCAGTATTTT.

This chain connects TRBV20-1 to TRBJ2-1; 8 bases line up with TRBD2. Trimming took 0 bases from V and 9 from J; bases not matched to a gene: 10. The CDR3 consists of 15 residues. The germline V gene has CDR1 DFQATT and CDR2 SNEGSKA (reference sequence). The DNA of the CDR3 is TGCAGTGCTAGAGAAGGATCGCGGGAGGTTCCTGAGCAGTTCTTC. It translates to CSAREGSREVPEQFF.

The rearrangement uses TRBV27 and TRBJ2-1; TRBD2 matches at 9 bases. The CDR3 runs to 14 residues. Germline V gives CDR1 MNHEY, CDR2 SMNVEV (reference sequence). V shed 3 bases, J shed 5 bases, and the junction held 2 bases outside the gene matches. The CDR3 sequence is CASSFLAGDNEQFF. CDR3 in DNA: TGTGCCAGCAGTTTCTTAGCGGGAGACAATGAGCAGTTCTTC.

This sequence joins TRBV20-1 and TRBJ2-1; maybe TRBD2 (6 bases). Germline loops: CDR1 DFQATT, CDR2 SNEGSKA (reference sequence). This CDR3 contains 14 residues. The V end lost 7 bases, the J end lost 5 bases, and 18 bases lay between the germline ends. The chain's CDR3 is CSVLFAGNNNEQFF. DNA of the CDR3: TGCAGTGTTCTGTTTGCGGGGAATAACAATGAGCAGTTCTTC.

At least ten counts were recorded for this clonotype. The rearrangement joins TRBV28 to TRBJ1-1; D gene unclear. The V and J ends lost 5 bases and 5 bases respectively, with 12 bases between them. This CDR3 comprises 13 residues. The germline V gene has CDR1 MDHEN and CDR2 SYDVKM. This CDR3 reads CASSPDKATEAFF. The CDR3 nucleotides read TGTGCCAGCAGTCCAGACAAGGCGACTGAAGCTTTCTTT.

The chain combines TRBV7-9 with TRBJ2-3; tentatively, D is TRBD1 (6 bases). The V and J ends lost 4 bases and 0 bases respectively, with 20 bases between them. This CDR3 has 18 residues. Germline lookup yields CDR1 SEHNR and CDR2 FQNEAQ (reference sequence). CDR3 bases: TGTGCCAGCAGCTCAGAACCGGGACACCCGAATAGCACAGATACGCAGTATTTT. Its protein is CASSSEPGHPNSTDTQYF. The variable domain in full, with the rest retrieved from reference TRBV7-9 and TRBJ2-3, is DTGVSQNPRHKITKRGQNVTFRCDPISEHNRLYWYRQTLGQGPEFLTYFQNEAQLEKSRLLSDRFSAERPKGSFSTLEIQRTEQGDSAMYLCASSSEPGHPNSTDTQYFGPGTRLTVL.

This clonotype appeared a few times. The chain links TRBV25-1 to TRBJ1-2; TRBD1 is a possible D gene (5 bases). The V gene lost 0 bases and the J gene lost 5 bases, with 13 bases spanning the gap. The CDR3 covers 15 residues. Germline assignment: CDR1 MGHDK and CDR2 SYGVNS. As DNA, the CDR3 is TGTGCCAGCAGTGAATATAACGGGGGAAGGTATGGCTACACCTTC. Its translation is CASSEYNGGRYGYTF.

CDR3 in DNA: TGTGCCAGCAGCGTAACTGGCTTGAACACTGAAGCTTTCTTT. Translated, it gives CASSVTGLNTEAFF. This sequence joins TRBV7-2 and TRBJ1-1; D unresolved. Trimming shortened V by 5 bases and J by 0 bases, and 10 bases separated the two germline ends. This CDR3 contains 14 residues. The germline gives CDR1 SGHTA, CDR2 FQGNSA.

In its sample, this clonotype was seen a few times. The V gene is TRBV10-3, the J gene TRBJ2-1, with unresolved D. Germline assignment: CDR1 ENHRY and CDR2 SYGVKD. Trimming cost V 4 bases and J 5 bases, with 15 bases left between them. This CDR3 region has 15 residues. The CDR3 sequence is CAISVGPPEDNEQFF. The CDR3, as DNA: TGTGCCATCAGTGTTGGTCCCCCAGAAGACAATGAGCAGTTCTTC.

V gene TRBV18 combines with J gene TRBJ1-5; D perhaps matches TRBD1 (5 bases). This CDR3 region has 16 residues. CDR1 KGHSH and CDR2 LQKENI come from the germline V gene. V dropped 2 bases and J dropped 5 bases, with 16 bases sitting between them. This CDR3 is CASSPSGTGLDQPQHF. For the CDR3, the DNA is TGTGCCAGCTCACCATCCGGGACGGGATTGGATCAGCCCCAGCATTTT.

The chain combines TRBV5-5 with TRBJ1-6, with unresolved D. This CDR3 spans 13 amino acids. Trimming shortened V by 4 bases and J by 5 bases, and 7 bases separated the two germline ends. CDR1 and CDR2 from the germline V gene are SGHKS and YYEKEE (reference sequence). The CDR3 DNA reads as TGTGCCAGCAGCCTGACCAATAATTCACCCCTCCACTTT. Translating it yields CASSLTNNSPLHF.

This sequence joins TRBV12-3 or TRBV12-4 and TRBJ1-1, with D hard to call. CDR3 length equals 11 residues. Deletions cut 3 bases from V and 7 bases from J, with 6 bases between. CDR3 in amino acids: CASSFQSEAFF. DNA of the CDR3: TGTGCCAGCAGTTTTCAGAGTGAAGCTTTCTTT.

In this sample, this clonotype turned up a few times. The chain joins TRBV20-1 to TRBJ1-1, with D perhaps TRBD1 (6 bases). This CDR3 contains 12 residues. V lost 6 bases and J 5 bases, leaving 13 bases between the germline ends. Germline loops: CDR1 DFQATT, CDR2 SNEGSKA (reference sequence). The chain's CDR3 is CSAPGRGTEAFF. CDR3 DNA: TGCAGTGCCCCCGGAAGGGGGACTGAAGCTTTCTTT.

This clonotype was observed once. This chain joins TRBV18 and TRBJ1-5; the D gene is possibly TRBD1 (6 bases). The length of the CDR3 is 15 residues. Germline V CDR1 and CDR2: KGHSH, LQKENI. Between the trimmed V and J ends, which lost 5 bases and 7 bases, there was a span of 18 bases. The CDR3 loop is CASSIRQVLGQPQHF. CDR3 coding DNA: TGTGCCAGCTCAATTCGACAGGTACTAGGACAGCCCCAGCATTTT.